This entry concerns a single T cell receptor beta chain. The antigen is unknown. The donors were healthy bone marrow donors. The data were taken from a study of cytomegalovirus exposure and HLA in healthy donors. For the study at large: Samples from HLA-typed donors yielded about 85 million unique TCRs in an early data release. Whole-study results and caveats: CMV antigen specificity was confirmed in vitro for a few CMV-associated chains.

Primers for the PCR totalled 60 Vbeta and 13 Jbeta. Measured with immunoSEQ multiplex PCR; TCRdb has only the in-frame clones, and not every one. Of 200,000 or so clones in the sample, over 80% were seen once. Unmatched junction bases numbered 5, after V lost 4 bases and J lost 4 bases. The CDR3 contains 15 residues. The germline V gene encodes CDR1 MGHRA and CDR2 YSYEKL. The V gene is TRBV4-1, the J gene TRBJ2-1; 9 positions match TRBD1. The sample comprised PBMCs. The clonotype was recovered from a man aged 30 to 45 in good health and CMV-seronegative. CDR3 DNA sequence: TGCGCCAGCAGCCCACCGGGACAGGGTTACAATGAGCAGTTCTTC. Amino acid sequence: CASSPPGQGYNEQFF.